This T cell receptor (beta chain) was identified during a study of neurological immune-mediated disorders. The CDR3 spans 17 residues. V was trimmed by 2 bases and J by 2 bases, leaving 17 bases between them. Germline V gene data show CDR1 as SGHTA and CDR2 as FQGNSA. TCRdb ran MiXCR on the 5' RACE reads and lists one entry per CDR3 protein. This sample has more than 50,000 distinct CDR3 sequences; about 4% occur once, and the top ten carry about 1.5%. This clonotype was seen many times. The specimen sequenced was PBMCs. The sequence was obtained from a man aged 25-40 years with multiple sclerosis. The chain has TRBV7-2 and TRBJ2-3, with D perhaps matching TRBD1 (6 bases). The CDR3 DNA is TGTGCCAGCAGCTTACTTAGGGGTAGGGGGTTCACAGATACGCAGTATTTT. Residues: CASSLLRGRGFTDTQYF.